The rows below give T cell receptor beta chains drawn from one sample of a study of T-cell memory formation after mild COVID-19. MiXCR was run by TCRdb on the 5' RACE reads, yielding one entry per CDR3 protein. The table records hundreds of thousands of distinct CDR3 sequences, about 20% of them present only once. The sample was PBMCs or a T cell subset sorted from them (not recorded which). The receptor source for this set is an adult woman who had mild COVID-19 (a few samples of this study predate the infection). Cell type and time point are not known. The CDR3 runs from the conserved cysteine through the conserved F or W. D genes are given only for firm matches. The listing skips clone size in some rows; elsewhere it reads once, few, many or a size class.

few TRBJ2-1 NA TRBV12-3/TRBV12-4 13 CASSLGGRNEQFF TGTGCCAGCAGTTTAGGGGGGCGAAATGAGCAGTTCTTC
NA TRBJ2-2 NA TRBV27 15 CASSSSNQGYAELFF TGTGCCAGCAGCTCCTCTAATCAGGGATATGCGGAGCTGTTTTTT
few TRBJ2-5 NA TRBV15 17 CATSRDGSAGPGETQYF TGTGCCACCAGCAGAGATGGTTCCGCGGGCCCCGGAGAGACCCAGTACTTC
NA TRBJ2-6 NA TRBV6-6 15 CASISEGSGANVLTF TGTGCCAGCATAAGCGAAGGCTCTGGGGCCAACGTCCTGACTTTC
NA TRBJ1-1 TRBD1 TRBV7-2 13 CASSLLQGLEAFF TGTGCCAGCAGCTTATTACAGGGGCTTGAAGCTTTCTTT
few TRBJ1-2 NA TRBV30 12 CAWSVIGYGYTF TGTGCCTGGAGTGTAATTGGCTATGGCTACACCTTC
few TRBJ2-1 NA TRBV11-1 13 CAARGLSHNEQFF TGTGCCGCAAGAGGACTATCCCACAATGAGCAGTTCTTC
few TRBJ1-1 NA TRBV6-6 15 CASRPVGGSNTEAFF TGTGCCAGCAGGCCGGTCGGGGGGTCGAACACTGAAGCTTTCTTT
many TRBJ2-3 NA TRBV6-1 14 CASSESAGTDTQYF TGTGCCAGCAGTGAATCAGCGGGCACAGATACGCAGTATTTT
NA TRBJ2-7 NA TRBV6-2/TRBV6-3 13 CASMRDTSGEQYF TGTGCCAGCATGCGGGATACTTCAGGGGAGCAGTACTTC
many TRBJ2-1 TRBD1 TRBV7-8 18 CASSLVWGQIRMLDEQFF TGTGCCAGCAGCTTAGTGTGGGGACAGATTAGAATGCTCGATGAGCAGTTCTTC
NA TRBJ2-3 NA TRBV7-8 19 CASSRRGSLGVTSTDTQYF TGTGCCAGCAGCCGTAGAGGGTCGTTGGGGGTTACTAGCACAGATACGCAGTATTTT
NA TRBJ2-1 NA TRBV7-7 15 CASRRLESSYNEQFF TGTGCTAGCAGGCGACTGGAGAGCTCCTACAATGAGCAGTTCTTC
NA TRBJ2-2 TRBD1 TRBV12-3/TRBV12-4 16 CASSRTGGKYTGELFF TGTGCCAGCAGTCGAACAGGGGGCAAGTACACCGGGGAGCTGTTTTTT
NA TRBJ2-7 NA TRBV20-1 16 CSARALKGSTPYEQYF TGCAGTGCTAGAGCCCTGAAAGGGTCTACACCCTACGAGCAGTACTTC